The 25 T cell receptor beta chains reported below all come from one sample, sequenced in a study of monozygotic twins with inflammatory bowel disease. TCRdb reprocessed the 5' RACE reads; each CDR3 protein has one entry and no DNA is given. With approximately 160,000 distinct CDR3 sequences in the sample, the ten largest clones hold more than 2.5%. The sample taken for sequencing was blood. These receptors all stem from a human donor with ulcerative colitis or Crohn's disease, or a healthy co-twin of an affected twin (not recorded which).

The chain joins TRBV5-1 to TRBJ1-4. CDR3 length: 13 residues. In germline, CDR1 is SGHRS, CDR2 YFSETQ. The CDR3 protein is CASSFVGNEKLFF.

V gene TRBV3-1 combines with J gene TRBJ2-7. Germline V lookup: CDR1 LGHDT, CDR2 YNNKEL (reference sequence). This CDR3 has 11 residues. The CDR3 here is CASSHFYEQYF.

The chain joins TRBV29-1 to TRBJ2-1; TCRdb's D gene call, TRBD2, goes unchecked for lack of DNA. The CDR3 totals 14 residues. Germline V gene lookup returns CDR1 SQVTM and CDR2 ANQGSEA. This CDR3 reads CSVGTGLAGDEQFF.

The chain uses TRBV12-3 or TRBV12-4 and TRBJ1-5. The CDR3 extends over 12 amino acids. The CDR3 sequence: CASTDFGREQHF.

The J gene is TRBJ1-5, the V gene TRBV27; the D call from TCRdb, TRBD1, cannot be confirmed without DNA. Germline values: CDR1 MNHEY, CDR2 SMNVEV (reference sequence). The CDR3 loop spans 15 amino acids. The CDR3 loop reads CASSLSFRGNQPQHF.

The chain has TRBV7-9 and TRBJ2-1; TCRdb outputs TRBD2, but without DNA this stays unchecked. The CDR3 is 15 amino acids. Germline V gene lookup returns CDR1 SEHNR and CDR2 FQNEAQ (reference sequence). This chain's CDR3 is CASSLTSGVPGEQFF.

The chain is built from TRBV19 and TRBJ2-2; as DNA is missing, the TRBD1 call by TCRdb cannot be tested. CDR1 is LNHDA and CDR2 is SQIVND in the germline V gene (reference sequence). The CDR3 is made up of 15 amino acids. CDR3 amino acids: CASSAGQGHTGELFF.

CDR3 sequence: CASSSGTPANTGELFF. The chain carries TRBV18 and TRBJ2-2; TCRdb proposes TRBD2, but this gene call is untestable without DNA. This CDR3 has 16 amino acids. Germline CDR1 reads KGHSH; CDR2 reads LQKENI.

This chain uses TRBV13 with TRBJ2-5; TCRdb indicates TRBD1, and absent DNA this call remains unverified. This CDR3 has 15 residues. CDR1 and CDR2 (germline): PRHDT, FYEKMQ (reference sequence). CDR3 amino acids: CASSLASGGGETQYF.

The CDR3 here is CAVGSTDTQYF. This sequence joins TRBV30 and TRBJ2-3. Germline-derived CDR1 and CDR2 are GTSNPN and SVGIG (reference sequence). There are 11 residues in the CDR3. Complete variable domain (other parts from reference TRBV30 and TRBJ2-3): SQTIHQWPATLVQPVGSPLSLECTVEGTSNPNLYWYRQAAGRGLQLLFYSVGIGQISSEVPQNLSASRPQDRQFILSSKKLLLSDSGFYLCAVGSTDTQYFGPGTRLTVL.

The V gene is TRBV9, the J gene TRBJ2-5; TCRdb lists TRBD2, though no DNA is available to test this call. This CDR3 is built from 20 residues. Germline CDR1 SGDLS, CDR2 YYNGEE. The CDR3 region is CASSDPPGLAGDSPQETQYF.

CDR3 amino acids: CASSSPGRATNEKLFF. The chain employs TRBV28 and TRBJ1-4. Germline V CDR1 and CDR2: MDHEN, SYDVKM. The CDR3 contains 16 residues.

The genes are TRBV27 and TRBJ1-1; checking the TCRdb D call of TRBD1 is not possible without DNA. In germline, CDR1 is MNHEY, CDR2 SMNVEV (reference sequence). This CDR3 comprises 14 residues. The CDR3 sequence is CASSINSQGIGAFF.

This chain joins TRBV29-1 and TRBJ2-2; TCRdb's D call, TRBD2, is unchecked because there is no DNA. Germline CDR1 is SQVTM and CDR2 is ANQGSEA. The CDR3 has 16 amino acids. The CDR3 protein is CSVEVIAAKGTGELFF.

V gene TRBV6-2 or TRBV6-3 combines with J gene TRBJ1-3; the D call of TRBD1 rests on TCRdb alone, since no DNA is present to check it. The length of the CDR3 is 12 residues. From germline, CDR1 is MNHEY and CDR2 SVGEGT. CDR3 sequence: CASSRPGRTIYF.

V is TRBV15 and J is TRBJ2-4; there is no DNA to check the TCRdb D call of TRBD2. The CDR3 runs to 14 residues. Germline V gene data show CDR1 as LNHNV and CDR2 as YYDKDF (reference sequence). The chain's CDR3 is CATSGGGESHMQYF.

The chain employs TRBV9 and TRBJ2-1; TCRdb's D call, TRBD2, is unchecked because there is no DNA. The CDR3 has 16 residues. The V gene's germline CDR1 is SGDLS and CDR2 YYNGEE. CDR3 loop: CASSVVGTLLNNEQFF.

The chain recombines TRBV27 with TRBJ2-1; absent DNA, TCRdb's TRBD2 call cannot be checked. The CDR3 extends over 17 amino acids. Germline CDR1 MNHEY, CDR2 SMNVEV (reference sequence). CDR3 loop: CASSPRLAGGSLNEQFF.

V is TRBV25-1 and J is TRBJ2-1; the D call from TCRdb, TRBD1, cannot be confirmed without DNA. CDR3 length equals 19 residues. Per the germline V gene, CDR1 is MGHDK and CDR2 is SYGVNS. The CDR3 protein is CASSVSTPGPRGSYNEQFF.

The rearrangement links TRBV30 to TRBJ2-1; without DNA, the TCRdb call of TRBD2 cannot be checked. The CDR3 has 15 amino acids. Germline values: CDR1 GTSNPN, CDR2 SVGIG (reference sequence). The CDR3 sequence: CASGSDGSGSNEQFF.

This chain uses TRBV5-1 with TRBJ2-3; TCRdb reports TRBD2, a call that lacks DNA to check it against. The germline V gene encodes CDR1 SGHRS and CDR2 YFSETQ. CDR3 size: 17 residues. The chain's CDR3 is CASSHRLTSGGADTQYF.

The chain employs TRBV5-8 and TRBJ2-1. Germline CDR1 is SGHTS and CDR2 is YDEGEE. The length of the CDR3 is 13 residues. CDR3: CASKGSRYNEQFF.

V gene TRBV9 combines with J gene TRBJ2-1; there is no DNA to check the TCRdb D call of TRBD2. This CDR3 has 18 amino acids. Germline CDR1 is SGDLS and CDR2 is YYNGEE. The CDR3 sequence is CASRVRAGGALRDNEQFF.

The CDR3 sequence is CSARFSLGGNQPQHF. This chain joins TRBV20-1 and TRBJ1-5. Germline lookup yields CDR1 DFQATT and CDR2 SNEGSKA (reference sequence). The CDR3 runs to 15 residues.

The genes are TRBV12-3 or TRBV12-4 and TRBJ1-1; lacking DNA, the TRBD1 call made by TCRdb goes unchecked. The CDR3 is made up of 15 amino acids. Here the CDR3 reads CASSLLRTGDTEAFF.